A selection of T cell receptor beta chains follows, all from one sample in a study of T cells after yellow fever vaccination. TCRdb passed the 5' RACE reads through MiXCR, listing each CDR3 protein once. Of a few hundred thousand distinct CDR3 sequences listed, 6% to 8% are singletons. The material sequenced was CD4+ T cells sorted from PBMCs, taken on the day of the yellow fever booster vaccination. These receptors all stem from a man aged 25-45 years who received the YFV17D yellow fever vaccine. The CDR3 runs from the conserved cysteine through the conserved F or W.

v_gene	CDR3aa
TRBV4-1	CASSQGWGGPPYNEQFF
TRBV30	CAWKSRGTTNEKLFF
TRBV29-1	CSVETGVGDTQYF
TRBV5-4	CASSSRDRGHEQFF
TRBV20-1	CSAKLQAGSETQYF
TRBV2	CASRTGGNTEAFF
TRBV29-1	CSVRTSGLMTGELFF
TRBV5-6	CASSQTGHASNEQFF
TRBV4-3	CASSQDTLNSPLHF
TRBV10-3	CAITVDRVNSPLHF
TRBV30	CAWGVRMNTEAFF
TRBV7-9	CASSLGQYEDEQFF
TRBV11-2	CASSLPRGTGYYEQYF
TRBV10-3	CAISEQTLLAGGPGNEQFF
TRBV10-3	CAISEDRPLATNEKLFF
TRBV6-2/TRBV6-3	CASSRPYGGRENNEQFF
TRBV18	CASSPSLAVNTGELFF
TRBV29-1	CSVEDASGVSYEQYF
TRBV12-3/TRBV12-4	CASSLDRNSPLHF
TRBV20-1	CRAGGGVAEQYF
TRBV7-9	CASTDPSGRSPLHF
TRBV4-2	CASSQAGINYEQYF
TRBV19	CASSVTGGQETQYF
TRBV5-1	CASSPVGAGGANSPLHF
TRBV12-3/TRBV12-4	CASNRRENYGYTF
TRBV20-1	CSARDFPDTQYF
TRBV18	CASSPGLVVGEQYF
TRBV7-2	CASSFWTGGADTQYF
TRBV7-2	CASSPRGTNEKLFF
TRBV5-1	CASSLNGRKEETQYF
TRBV7-2	CASSLVKREGIDTQYF